This TCR beta chain was profiled in a study of T cells in tuberculosis. Study-level findings and limits: Active tuberculosis TCR-alpha repertoires lay closer to GMM-specific TCRs than IGRA-negative controls, suggesting clonal expansion. Shorter CDR3-alpha in active tuberculosis partly drove smaller distances.

With regard to this clone: No antigen is known for it.

Trimming pared 5 bases from V and 2 bases from J, leaving 10 bases between. This CDR3 has 14 residues. In germline, CDR1 is MNHEY, CDR2 SVGAGI. TCRdb's table, derived via immunoSEQ multiplex PCR, lists solely in-frame clones and lacks some. The data hold roughly 33,000 clones, with about nine tenths observed a single time. The source of this sequence is a donor aged 10-29 years with latent tuberculosis or without tuberculosis infection. The chain links TRBV6-5 to TRBJ2-1; D may be TRBD1 (6 bases). Sequenced sample: PBMCs. CDR3 sequence (DNA): TGTGCCAGCAGTACAGGGATGCCCTACAATGAGCAGTTCTTC. The encoded protein is CASSTGMPYNEQFF.